This T cell receptor (beta chain) derives from a study of metastatic and nonmetastatic thyroid tumors. About the study: Thyroid patients, malignant and benign, had repertoires compared across blood and tumor or nodule tissue.

Among the patients, none had received any treatment before thyroid surgery. MiXCR reprocessed the PCR reads for TCRdb. The sample consists of approximately 38,000 clones, around 30% of them appearing once. This clone has ten or more counts. A much larger clone lies one base from this, so it may be a read error. This clonotype originated in a male donor with papillary thyroid cancer or a benign thyroid nodule (not recorded which). Some clones in this sample may be carry-over from other donors' samples. Sample: blood.

CDR3 nucleotide sequence: TGTGCCAGCAGTTTATCTCCGCGGGAGATGGTAGAGACCCAGTACTTC. This codes for CASSLSPREMVETQYF. The chain couples TRBV28 to TRBJ2-5; 7 bases line up with TRBD2. The CDR3 length is 16 residues. With V trimmed by 1 base and J by 4 bases, 9 bases remained unmatched. Per the germline V gene, CDR1 is MDHEN and CDR2 is SYDVKM.